The present T cell receptor beta chain was sequenced within a study of blood T cell repertoires in COVID-19. As for the study in general: Samples came from the United States, Italy and Spain, spanning acute and convalescent COVID-19.

The data were produced by immunoSEQ multiplex PCR, yet TCRdb's version contains in-frame clones alone and is incomplete. The repertoire holds approximately 90,000 clones, with around 90% as singletons. This TCR derives from a woman between 65 and 79 years old with acute or convalescent COVID-19. Sequencing was carried out using peripheral blood.

The CDR3 is CASNRDRGRGEQFF. DNA for the CDR3: TGCGCCAGCAACCGGGACAGGGGTCGAGGTGAGCAGTTCTTC. The chain recombines TRBV10-1 with TRBJ2-1, with 10 bases fitting TRBD1. CDR1 and CDR2 (germline): WNHNN, SYGVQD (reference sequence). The J segment lost 9 bases and the V segment lost 7 bases, leaving 9 bases of the junction unmatched. This CDR3 has 14 amino acids.